The clone carrying this T cell receptor (beta chain) has more than one count but fewer than ten. What it binds is not known. This record belongs to a study of cytomegalovirus exposure and HLA in healthy donors. Study outcomes and limitations: After further analysis at a later stage, 16,951 TCR beta sequences were associated with HLA alleles at 0.05 false discovery rate.

Trimming shortened V by 11 bases and J by 2 bases, and 17 bases separated the two germline ends. There are 14 residues in the CDR3. The germline V gene has CDR1 MDHEN and CDR2 SYDVKM. The primer mix had 60 Vbeta and 13 Jbeta primers. Assay: immunoSEQ multiplex PCR; the TCRdb copy retains only in-frame clones and omits some. Here the sample spans 250,000 or so clones, around 81% being singletons. J is TRBJ2-3 and V is TRBV28; D is perhaps TRBD2 (5 bases). The sequenced sample was PBMCs. This sequence originates from a woman aged 60-75 years in good health and CMV-seropositive. DNA for the CDR3: TGTGCCTCTAAGGAACTAGTTAACACAGATACGCAGTATTTT. Translating it yields CASKELVNTDTQYF.